A selection of T cell receptor beta chains follows, all from one sample in a study of blood T cell repertoires in COVID-19. Libraries were prepared by immunoSEQ multiplex PCR; TCRdb keeps only in-frame clonotypes and omits some of them. Here the sample spans tens of thousands of clones, roughly 90% being singletons. The sequencing input was peripheral blood. Receptors were obtained from a man in his fifties with acute or convalescent COVID-19. CDR3s include the opening cysteine and the closing phenylalanine or tryptophan. A D gene is named only where the DNA matches it firmly. Some rows mark clone size as missing; the rest say once, few, many or name a class of expanded clone.

cdr3_aa cdr3_nt d_call j_call clone_size v_call
CASSLTFKINSGKIYEQYF TGTGCCAGCAGCTTAACTTTTAAGATTAATTCCGGGAAAATCTACGAGCAGTACTTC NA TRBJ2-7 NA TRBV7-8
CASSSDRVNREQYF TGTGCCAGCAGCTCCGACAGGGTCAACAGGGAGCAGTACTTC TRBD1 TRBJ2-7 NA TRBV7-9
CASSAHGTSGSPTDTQYF TGTGCCAGCAGCGCGCACGGGACTAGCGGGAGCCCCACAGATACGCAGTATTTT TRBD2 TRBJ2-3 NA TRBV5-4
CASSPGTSAQETQYF TGTGCCAGCAGCCCCGGGACTAGCGCGCAAGAGACCCAGTACTTC TRBD2 TRBJ2-5 NA TRBV11-2
CASSPFLRQGPYEQYF TGTGCCAGCAGCCCTTTCCTCAGACAGGGTCCCTACGAGCAGTACTTC TRBD1 TRBJ2-7 NA TRBV9
CASSERTGGETQYF TGTGCCAGCAGCGAACGAACAGGGGGAGAGACCCAGTACTTC TRBD1 TRBJ2-5 NA TRBV9
CASSFSGVGGYTF TGTGCCAGCAGCTTCTCCGGCGTGGGCGGCTACACCTTC NA TRBJ1-2 NA TRBV5-4
CASREDLNNEQFF TGTGCCAGCAGGGAGGATTTAAACAATGAGCAGTTCTTC NA TRBJ2-1 once TRBV6-6
CASSLRTGGYEQYF TGCGCCAGCAGCTTGCGGACAGGGGGCTACGAGCAGTACTTC TRBD1 TRBJ2-7 NA TRBV5-1
CASSQSTGSGTSGRYEQFF TGTGCCAGCAGCCAATCGACAGGGTCCGGGACTAGCGGGAGGTATGAGCAGTTCTTC TRBD2 TRBJ2-1 NA TRBV5-5
CASSTGLFAGELFF TGTGCCAGCAGTACGGGACTTTTTGCCGGGGAGCTGTTTTTT NA TRBJ2-2 NA TRBV2
CASRVDSLPYEQYF TGTGCCAGCAGGGTGGACAGCCTGCCTTACGAGCAGTACTTC NA TRBJ2-7 NA TRBV2
CASSETETYGYTF TGTGCCAGCAGTGAGACAGAAACCTATGGCTACACCTTC NA TRBJ1-2 NA TRBV6-1
CASRNQTGLAGLLAKNIQYF TGTGCCAGCAGAAATCAGACTGGACTAGCGGGTCTACTAGCCAAAAACATTCAGTACTTC TRBD2 TRBJ2-4 NA TRBV27
CAFSRGARTEAFF TGTGCCTTTTCTCGCGGGGCTCGGACTGAAGCTTTCTTT NA TRBJ1-1 NA TRBV30
CASSVVGGEAFF TGTGCCAGCAGCGTAGTAGGAGGGGAAGCTTTCTTT NA TRBJ1-1 NA TRBV9
CASSPSKSRNQETQYF TGTGCCAGTAGTCCCTCGAAGAGCAGGAACCAAGAGACCCAGTACTTC NA TRBJ2-5 once TRBV19
CASSHLVPGGASTDTQYF TGTGCCAGCAGCCATTTGGTGCCGGGGGGGGCAAGCACAGATACGCAGTATTTT TRBD2 TRBJ2-3 NA TRBV4-2
CATSDRILAGGVEQFF TGTGCCACCAGTGATCGAATACTAGCGGGAGGGGTCGAGCAGTTCTTC TRBD2 TRBJ2-1 NA TRBV24-1
CAISPSSGAFLNTGELFF TGTGCCATCAGCCCCTCTAGCGGGGCCTTCCTTAACACCGGGGAGCTGTTTTTT TRBD2 TRBJ2-2 NA TRBV10-3